This TCR beta chain appears in the sequencing data of a study of blood T cell repertoires in COVID-19. This clone turned up a few times. The ends were cut back, 6 bases at V and 1 base at J, with 11 bases in the middle. CDR3 length: 15 amino acids. CDR1 and CDR2 from the germline V gene are SGDLS and YYNGEE. Clones were read by immunoSEQ multiplex PCR, and TCRdb kept only the in-frame ones, dropping some. The sample yields about 100,000 clones, more than 65% seen once. The TCR originated in a man aged 65 to 85 with active or convalescent COVID-19. The specimen sequenced was peripheral blood. The chain recombines TRBV9 with TRBJ2-6; D not certain. CDR3 sequence reads: CASTVTHSGANVLTF. In DNA form, the CDR3 reads TGTGCCAGCACAGTCACCCATTCTGGGGCCAACGTCCTGACTTTC.